Listed here is a single T cell receptor (beta chain). Its antigen is not identified. Germline trimming cut 6 bases from V and 10 bases from J; bases unmatched to any gene: 12. CDR3 length: 15 residues. CDR1 and CDR2 from the germline V gene are DFQATT and SNEGSKA (reference sequence). These data originate in a study of response to subunit inactivated influenza vaccine. Points from the study as a whole: Authors suggested seasonal influenza vaccinations each recruit few new T cells.

Via MiXCR, TCRdb re-called the RT-PCR reads, giving one row per CDR3 protein. This sample has about 800,000 distinct CDR3 sequences, with roughly 20% found just once. V and J are TRBV20-1 and TRBJ2-1, with 13 positions matching TRBD2. This clonotype originated in a man aged 50 or older who received an inactivated influenza vaccine. This specimen was PBMCs from blood, taken approximately 5 days after vaccination. CDR3 residues: CSATLLAGGPGEQFF. CDR3 DNA sequence: TGCAGTGCCACTTTACTAGCGGGAGGGCCTGGGGAGCAGTTCTTC.